The 10 T cell receptor beta chains below come from one sample, sequenced in a study of blood T cells in healthy people across ages. Primers used in a second PCR of about 7 to 12 cycles were a sample-barcoded 5' primer and a J-beta primer mix. TCRdb reanalysed the 5' RACE reads using MiXCR and keeps one entry per CDR3 protein. The sample lists over 600,000 distinct CDR3 sequences, around a fifth occurring once. Sequenced: blood. The receptors shown here come from a man between 70 and 80 years old in good health.

This clonotype has a handful of counts. The rearrangement links TRBV6-1 to TRBJ2-5, with D tentatively TRBD1 (5 bases). The J call may be wrong; the DNA end is better matched by TRBJ2-7. This CDR3 has 20 amino acids. Germline V lookup: CDR1 MNHNS, CDR2 SASEGT. The CDR3 region has the DNA TGTGCCAGCAGTGAACGTCCGTGGGGTGCAGGGCCGGTAAGCTCCTACGAGCAGTACTTC. As protein: CASSERPWGAGPVSSYEQYF.

This clonotype was recorded a few times. The rearrangement links TRBV18 to TRBJ1-2; D gene uncertain. The CDR3 covers 13 residues. Trimming left V 1 base short and J 6 bases short, with 9 bases between. Per the germline V gene, CDR1 is KGHSH and CDR2 is LQKENI. The CDR3 sequence is CASSPLPLDGYTF. The CDR3 DNA follows: TGTGCCAGCTCACCACTCCCGCTCGATGGCTACACCTTC.

This clonotype was observed a handful of times. DNA of the CDR3: TGTGCCAGCAGTTTACCTCAGAGCTCTGGGGCCAACGTCCTGACTTTC. Its translation is CASSLPQSSGANVLTF. This sequence joins TRBV6-2 or TRBV6-3 and TRBJ2-6; D is unresolved. Germline-derived CDR1 and CDR2 are MNHEY and SVGEGT. The CDR3 length is 16 residues. Trimming took off 4 bases at V and 0 bases at J, with 10 bases between the two ends.

This clonotype was counted a few times. This chain joins TRBV7-8 and TRBJ2-3; no definite D call. V lost 5 bases and J lost 1, with 16 bases in between. CDR1 and CDR2 from the germline V gene are SGHVS and FQNEAQ. The CDR3 length is 16 residues. Here the CDR3 reads CASSPGPHLGTDTQYF. The DNA for the CDR3 is TGTGCCAGCAGCCCTGGGCCCCACTTGGGCACAGATACGCAGTATTTT.

The chain links TRBV20-1 to TRBJ1-1; 8 nucleotides line up with TRBD1. From germline, CDR1 is DFQATT and CDR2 SNEGSKA (reference sequence). The CDR3 covers 15 residues. V lost 5 bases and J lost 6; bases outside the gene matches: 14. CDR3 nucleotides: TGCAGTGCTCCACGAAGGACAGGGAGGGACTCTGAAGCTTTCTTT. Translating it yields CSAPRRTGRDSEAFF.

In this sample, this clonotype turned up a few times. The germline gene is not matched at one end of the junction; a read error may be the cause. CDR3 amino acids: CASSSTQQRRNAIYF. The CDR3 DNA follows: TGTGCCAGCAGCTCGACCCAACAACGGCGAAACGCCATATATTTT. The chain joins TRBV7-9 to TRBJ1-3; D unclear. CDR3 length: 15 amino acids. From germline, CDR1 is SEHNR and CDR2 FQNEAQ (reference sequence). The whole variable domain, filled in from reference TRBV7-9 and TRBJ1-3, reads DTGVSQNPRHKITKRGQNVTFRCDPISEHNRLYWYRQTLGQGPEFLTYFQNEAQLEKSRLLSDRFSAERPKGSFSTLEIQRTEQGDSAMYLCASSSTQQRRNAIYFGEGSWLTVV.

The gene calls are TRBV6-6 and TRBJ2-5; tentatively, D is TRBD2 (6 bases). The better agreement between TRBJ2-1 and the DNA end casts doubt on the J call. This CDR3 spans 13 amino acids. Germline V gene data show CDR1 as MNHNY and CDR2 as SVGAGI (reference sequence). As DNA, the CDR3 is TGTGCCAGCAGCCGGGAGATCTACAATGAGCAGTTCTTC. Its protein product is CASSREIYNEQFF.

This clonotype was picked up one time. The rearrangement uses TRBV5-1 and TRBJ2-4, with D possibly matching TRBD2 (5 bases). The CDR3 contains 16 residues. Trimming removed 3 bases at V and 2 bases at J, with 15 bases between. Germline CDR1 and CDR2: SGHRS and YFSETQ. CDR3 loop: CASSSRERGTKNIQYF. DNA of the CDR3: TGCGCCAGCAGCTCGAGGGAAAGAGGGACCAAAAACATTCAGTACTTC.

This clonotype showed up just a few times. The V and J genes are TRBV29-1 and TRBJ1-1; 7 bases are shared with TRBD1. V lost 4 bases, J lost 1 base, and 0 bases stayed unmatched. The CDR3 loop spans 12 amino acids. Germline values: CDR1 SQVTM, CDR2 ANQGSEA. This CDR3 is CSVGTGNTEAFF. The CDR3 DNA sequence: TGCAGCGTTGGGACAGGGAACACTGAAGCTTTCTTT.

J is TRBJ2-5 and V is TRBV20-1, with D perhaps TRBD2 (5 bases). The J call may be in error: the DNA end matches TRBJ2-1 better. This CDR3 contains 9 residues. In germline, CDR1 is DFQATT, CDR2 SNEGSKA (reference sequence). This CDR3 is CSASGEQFF. The CDR3 region has the DNA TGCAGTGCTTCGGGGGAGCAGTTCTTC.